The 21 T cell receptor beta chains given below trace back to one sample, sequenced in a study of cytomegalovirus exposure and HLA in healthy donors. Researchers ran the PCR with 60 Vbeta and 13 Jbeta primers. Clones were read by immunoSEQ multiplex PCR, and TCRdb kept only the in-frame ones, dropping some. Among about 110,000 clones, more than 70% were seen once, and the ten largest hold over 2.5%. Source material: PBMCs. These TCRs come from a woman between 55 and 75 years old in good health and CMV-seropositive.

The chain couples TRBV7-8 to TRBJ1-1; D might be TRBD1 (6 bases). Germline V lookup: CDR1 SGHVS, CDR2 FQNEAQ. CDR3 length equals 13 residues. Deletions cut 2 bases from V and 5 bases from J, with 9 bases between. The DNA of the CDR3 is TGTGCCAGCAGCTTACCCGGACAGACTGAAGCTTTCTTT. Translation gives CASSLPGQTEAFF.

The chain carries TRBV19 and TRBJ1-5; D might be TRBD1 (6 bases). The CDR3 spans 13 residues. From germline, CDR1 is LNHDA and CDR2 SQIVND (reference sequence). The V end lost 4 bases, the J end lost 5 bases, and 9 bases lay between the germline ends. This CDR3 is CASSTTGYQPQHF. For the CDR3, the DNA is TGTGCCAGTAGTACCACAGGGTATCAGCCCCAGCATTTT. The complete variable domain, with remaining parts taken from reference TRBV19 and TRBJ1-5, reads DGGITQSPKYLFRKEGQNVTLSCEQNLNHDAMYWYRQDPGQGLRLIYYSQIVNDFQKGDIAEGYSVSREKKESFPLTVTSAQKNPTAFYLCASSTTGYQPQHFGDGTRLSIL.

The chain uses TRBV28 and TRBJ1-1, with no clear D. Germline CDR1 is MDHEN and CDR2 is SYDVKM. This CDR3 contains 14 residues. V was shortened by 1 base and J by 7 bases, with 13 bases between the two germline ends. The CDR3 loop is CASSLSPSDIEAFF. For the CDR3, the DNA is TGTGCCAGCAGTTTATCTCCTTCCGACATTGAAGCTTTCTTT.

The chain is built from TRBV9 and TRBJ1-1; 8 bases are shared with TRBD1. The CDR3 sequence is 14 residues long. Germline CDR1 SGDLS, CDR2 YYNGEE. Germline trimming cut 5 bases from V and 7 bases from J; bases unmatched to any gene: 10. In nucleotides, the CDR3 is TGTGCCAGCAGAAGCGACAGGGGCGGAAGTGAAGCTTTCTTT. Protein sequence: CASRSDRGGSEAFF.

The genes are TRBV7-6 and TRBJ2-5, with D perhaps TRBD2 (6 bases). Trimming shortened V by 5 bases and J by 3 bases, and 19 bases separated the two germline ends. Looked up from germline, CDR1 is SGHVS and CDR2 is FNYEAQ. CDR3 length: 16 residues. The CDR3 region is CASSKRGGPTEETQYF. CDR3 DNA sequence: TGTGCCAGCAGCAAGAGGGGAGGTCCGACGGAAGAGACCCAGTACTTC.

The chain employs TRBV19 and TRBJ2-5; 10 bases agree with TRBD2. This CDR3 comprises 13 residues. In germline, CDR1 is LNHDA, CDR2 SQIVND (reference sequence). After removal of 8 bases from V and 5 bases from J, the junction contained 5 bases not matched to a gene. The CDR3 nucleotides read TGTGCCAGTTCTAGCGGGAGCAGGGAGACCCAGTACTTC. This sequence encodes CASSSGSRETQYF.

This clone occurred once. The junction and the germline gene differ at one end; a read error may be behind it. For the CDR3, the DNA is TGCGCCAGCAGCTTGGCCCCGGGGGGGGAAGAGACCCAGCACTTC. Protein: CASSLAPGGEETQHF. The rearrangement links TRBV5-1 to TRBJ2-5, with 8 bases identical to TRBD2. Germline V gene data show CDR1 as SGHRS and CDR2 as YFSETQ. The CDR3 is 15 amino acids.

The sample holds a few counts of this clone. The rearrangement uses TRBV28 and TRBJ1-5, with a tentative D call TRBD1 (5 bases). The CDR3 totals 14 residues. The germline CDR1 and CDR2 sequences are MDHEN and SYDVKM. V dropped 5 bases and J dropped 3 bases, with 11 bases sitting between them. CDR3 nucleotide sequence: TGTGCCAGCAGTCTGCCGGGACTCAATCAGCCCCAGCATTTT. This translates into CASSLPGLNQPQHF.

This chain connects TRBV5-1 to TRBJ1-5; TRBD1 is a possible D gene (5 bases). The germline V and J ends were trimmed by 4 bases and 4 bases, with 15 bases remaining between them. Germline lookup yields CDR1 SGHRS and CDR2 YFSETQ. This CDR3 region has 15 residues. CDR3 amino acids: CASSPDQGGNQPQHF. The CDR3 bases are TGCGCCAGCAGCCCCGACCAGGGTGGGAATCAGCCCCAGCATTTT.

DNA of the CDR3: TGTGCCAGCAGCTTGCCTATGGGCAGGCCCAATGAGCAGTTCTTC. Encoded protein: CASSLPMGRPNEQFF. The chain joins TRBV5-4 to TRBJ2-1; D is undetermined. Germline CDR1 SGHNT, CDR2 YYREEE (reference sequence). The CDR3 loop spans 15 amino acids. The V gene lost 1 base and the J gene lost 6 bases, with 14 bases spanning the gap.

A single count supports this clone. V and J are TRBV5-4 and TRBJ2-2; TRBD2 agrees at 13 bases. Germline V gene data show CDR1 as SGHNT and CDR2 as YYREEE (reference sequence). This CDR3 has 20 amino acids. Trimming cost V 2 bases and J 4 bases; bases outside gene matches: 14. CDR3 sequence (DNA): TGTGCCAGCAGCTTTTGCGAACCGGGACTAGCGGGATCTTGCACCGGGGAGCTGTTTTTT. Residues: CASSFCEPGLAGSCTGELFF.

The gene calls are TRBV5-1 and TRBJ2-7; 9 bases line up with TRBD1. Germline trimming cut 4 bases from V and 6 bases from J; bases unmatched to any gene: 8. The length of the CDR3 is 14 residues. Germline V gene sequence: CDR1 SGHRS, CDR2 YFSETQ. The CDR3 loop reads CASSPGQGFSEQYF. In DNA, the CDR3 is TGCGCCAGCAGCCCGGGACAGGGTTTCTCCGAGCAGTACTTC.

The chain carries TRBV18 and TRBJ2-7, with 10 bases that match TRBD2. Per germline, CDR1 KGHSH and CDR2 LQKENI. J gave up 4 bases and V 5 bases, and 8 bases lay outside the gene matches. This CDR3 region has 15 residues. CDR3 loop: CASSALAGDFYEQYF. In nucleotides, the CDR3 is TGTGCCAGCTCAGCGCTAGCGGGAGATTTTTACGAGCAGTACTTC.

This clone was counted only a few times. The rearrangement uses TRBV20-1 and TRBJ1-2; D gene ambiguous. The CDR3 runs 10 residues. The V gene lost 5 bases and the J gene lost 5 bases, with 6 bases spanning the gap. Germline V CDR1 and CDR2: DFQATT, SNEGSKA (reference sequence). The CDR3 bases are TGCAGTGCTTGGCAGTATGGCTACACCTTC. Translating gives CSAWQYGYTF.

V gene TRBV7-9 combines with J gene TRBJ2-2; D is perhaps TRBD2 (5 bases). The CDR3 spans 15 residues. Germline loops: CDR1 SEHNR, CDR2 FQNEAQ (reference sequence). V lost 3 bases and J 1 base, leaving 9 bases between the germline ends. In DNA form, the CDR3 reads TGTGCCAGCAGCTTCAACGCGGGGAACACCGGGGAGCTGTTTTTT. Translating it yields CASSFNAGNTGELFF.

The rearrangement links TRBV19 to TRBJ2-5; D perhaps matches TRBD2 (6 bases). The V end lost 4 bases, the J end lost 9 bases, and 24 bases lay between the germline ends. Germline CDR1 LNHDA, CDR2 SQIVND (reference sequence). The length of the CDR3 is 16 residues. The DNA of the CDR3 is TGTGCCAGTAGTACGCCCCCGGGACGCGGGAATGGGGCCCAGTACTTC. Amino acids: CASSTPPGRGNGAQYF.

This chain joins TRBV29-1 and TRBJ2-7; 10 bases are a match to TRBD2. Germline-derived CDR1 and CDR2 are SQVTM and ANQGSEA. The CDR3 runs to 12 residues. With 6 bases clipped from V and 4 bases from J, the junction kept 3 bases outside the gene matches. Here the CDR3 DNA reads TGCAGCGTAAAACTAGCGGGGTACGAGCAGTACTTC. This codes for CSVKLAGYEQYF.

The genes are TRBV7-9 and TRBJ2-1, with D perhaps matching TRBD2 (5 bases). The CDR3 length is 16 residues. The V end lost 2 bases, the J end lost 0 bases, and 11 bases lay between the germline ends. The germline V gene encodes CDR1 SEHNR and CDR2 FQNEAQ (reference sequence). CDR3 DNA sequence: TGTGCCAGCAGCTTATACGCGGGCCCCTCCTACAATGAGCAGTTCTTC. Translated, it gives CASSLYAGPSYNEQFF.

In this sample, this clone turned up a few times. The rearrangement uses TRBV7-3 and TRBJ1-1; weak D call: TRBD1 (6 bases). CDR3 length: 14 residues. Germline CDR1 and CDR2: SGHTA and FQGTGA. With 5 bases removed from V and 4 bases from J, the gap between germline ends came to 14 bases. CDR3 DNA: TGTGCCAGCAGCCAACAGGGTCAGGCCACTGAAGCTTTCTTT. Its translation: CASSQQGQATEAFF.

This clone was seen only once. Written as DNA, the CDR3 is TGTGCCAGCAGCAGTAGGGGATTCGGCAATCAGCCCCAGCATTTT. Translating it yields CASSSRGFGNQPQHF. V gene TRBV5-8 combines with J gene TRBJ1-5; D might be TRBD1 (5 bases). The CDR3 loop spans 15 amino acids. V lost 4 bases, J lost 2 bases, and 13 bases lay in between. Germline V gene lookup returns CDR1 SGHTS and CDR2 YDEGEE.

This chain links TRBV7-6 with TRBJ2-1, with D possibly matching TRBD2 (5 bases). The CDR3 has 14 residues. Germline CDR1 SGHVS, CDR2 FNYEAQ. With 2 bases removed from V and 6 bases from J, the gap between germline ends came to 11 bases. CDR3 sequence reads: CASSLNSGGNEQFF. As DNA, the CDR3 is TGTGCCAGCAGCTTAAACAGCGGAGGCAATGAGCAGTTCTTC.